Below are 25 T cell receptor beta chains sequenced from a single sample in a study of beta chain features in type 1 diabetes. Every isolated RNA sample was fully reverse transcribed, so sequencing captured expressed TCRB transcripts. The assay was immunoSEQ multiplex PCR, and TCRdb's table has in-frame clones only and misses some. This table holds some 190,000 clones, around 8% found once. The study's findings and limits: Type 1 diabetes patients had moderately but significantly shorter TCRB CDR3s in all four CD4+ subsets.

No antigens are known for them. Input material: central memory CD4+ T cells from blood. The receptors derive from a woman aged 40 to 50 with type 1 diabetes.

The genes are TRBV11-2 and TRBJ2-3; 8 nucleotides line up with TRBD2. Trimming cost V 4 bases and J 6 bases; bases outside gene matches: 3. The V gene's germline CDR1 is SGHAT and CDR2 FQNNGV. This CDR3 is built from 13 residues. The CDR3 sequence is CASSSRGGDTQYF. Written as DNA, the CDR3 is TGTGCCAGCAGCTCCCGGGGGGGGGATACGCAGTATTTT.

The chain couples TRBV6-6 to TRBJ2-3; 7 nucleotides line up with TRBD2. Germline CDR1 reads MNHNY; CDR2 reads SVGAGI (reference sequence). The CDR3 totals 15 residues. V dropped 6 bases and J dropped 6; count of bases not matched to a gene: 12. CDR3 bases: TGTGCCAGCAGGCCAACGGCTAGCGGCTTTGATACGCAGTATTTT. It encodes CASRPTASGFDTQYF.

This clone showed up just a few times. The J gene is TRBJ2-1, the V gene TRBV7-2, with D tentatively TRBD2 (6 bases). The ends were cut back, 7 bases at V and 7 bases at J, with 17 bases in the middle. CDR3 length: 14 amino acids. Germline lookup yields CDR1 SGHTA and CDR2 FQGNSA. CDR3 amino acids: CASMLLGGDNEQFF. CDR3 DNA sequence: TGTGCCAGCATGTTGTTAGGAGGGGATAATGAGCAGTTCTTC.

This clone was recorded a few times. This chain uses TRBV9 with TRBJ2-5; 11 bases fit TRBD2. Germline CDR1 and CDR2: SGDLS and YYNGEE. J was trimmed by 5 bases and V by 4 bases; bases with no gene match: 10. This CDR3 is 16 amino acids long. Here the CDR3 reads CASSPNPTSGSETQYF. The CDR3 DNA reads TGTGCCAGCAGCCCAAACCCTACTAGCGGGAGTGAGACCCAGTACTTC.

The rearrangement uses TRBV6-1 and TRBJ2-3; tentative D call: TRBD1 (6 bases). There are 13 residues in the CDR3. With 6 bases removed from V and 2 bases from J, the gap between germline ends came to 9 bases. The germline V gene has CDR1 MNHNS and CDR2 SASEGT. The CDR3 reads CASSRDNTDTQYF. Written as DNA, the CDR3 is TGTGCCAGCAGCAGGGACAACACAGATACGCAGTATTTT.

V usage is TRBV11-2 and J usage is TRBJ2-7, with D possibly TRBD1 on 5 matching bases. Germline lookup yields CDR1 SGHAT and CDR2 FQNNGV. The CDR3 contains 12 residues. V dropped 5 bases and J dropped 6 bases, with 11 bases sitting between them. The DNA for the CDR3 is TGTGCCAGCAGCCCCGGACACCTCGAGCAGTACTTC. This translates into CASSPGHLEQYF.

The chain is built from TRBV18 and TRBJ2-3, with D possibly TRBD1 on 5 matching bases. The CDR3 runs 13 residues. CDR1 KGHSH and CDR2 LQKENI come from the germline V gene. V was cut by 1 base and J by 5 bases, with 7 bases left in between. The CDR3 is CASSPQGRDTQYF. In nucleotides, the CDR3 is TGTGCCAGCTCACCACAGGGGCGAGATACGCAGTATTTT.

This clone was observed many times. The chain employs TRBV7-2 and TRBJ2-1; possibly TRBD2 for D (6 bases). V was shortened by 2 bases and J by 3 bases, with 11 bases between the two germline ends. The germline gives CDR1 SGHTA, CDR2 FQGNSA. The CDR3 spans 15 residues. The CDR3 DNA reads as TGTGCCAGCAGCTTACAGCGGGTTATCTACAATGAGCAGTTCTTC. Translated: CASSLQRVIYNEQFF.

The chain uses TRBV6-6 and TRBJ2-7; perhaps TRBD1 as D (5 bases). This CDR3 contains 13 residues. Germline-derived CDR1 and CDR2 are MNHNY and SVGAGI (reference sequence). Deletions cut 6 bases from V and 6 bases from J, with 15 bases between. The CDR3 nucleotides are TGTGCCAGCAGCTGGGGCCTTCTGAGCGAGCAGTACTTC. It is translated as CASSWGLLSEQYF.

The chain joins TRBV2 to TRBJ1-2; D ambiguous. Trimming shortened V by 1 base and J by 8 bases, and 8 bases separated the two germline ends. The germline gives CDR1 SNHLY, CDR2 FYNNEI. CDR3 size: 12 residues. This CDR3 is CASSEEARGYTF. The DNA for the CDR3 is TGTGCCAGCAGTGAAGAGGCGCGGGGCTACACCTTC.

This clone was observed a handful of times. The chain recombines TRBV11-2 with TRBJ2-5; TRBD1 aligns across 9 bases. CDR1 and CDR2 (germline): SGHAT, FQNNGV. The CDR3 loop spans 15 amino acids. V trimming: 7 bases; J trimming: 5 bases; junction bases outside the gene matches: 11. The CDR3 DNA is TGTGCCAGCACCATTCTTACAGGGGGCAGGGAGACCCAGTACTTC. This encodes CASTILTGGRETQYF.

This clone was picked up one time. The chain is built from TRBV9 and TRBJ2-7; possible D gene TRBD2, 6 bases. There are 14 residues in the CDR3. Deletions cut 2 bases from V and 2 bases from J, with 11 bases between. Germline CDR1 SGDLS, CDR2 YYNGEE. CDR3 sequence reads: CASSVEGTPYEQYF. CDR3 coding DNA: TGTGCCAGCAGCGTGGAGGGAACCCCCTACGAGCAGTACTTC. Drawing the rest from reference TRBV9 and TRBJ2-7, the complete variable domain is DSGVTQTPKHLITATGQRVTLRCSPRSGDLSVYWYQQSLDQGLQFLIQYYNGEERAKGNILERFSAQQFPDLHSELNLSSLELGDSALYFCASSVEGTPYEQYFGPGTRLTVT.

The chain joins TRBV11-2 to TRBJ1-1, with no clear D. Looked up from germline, CDR1 is SGHAT and CDR2 is FQNNGV. The CDR3 sequence is 13 residues long. Trimming cost V 1 base and J 1 base, with 4 bases left between them. In DNA form, the CDR3 reads TGTGCCAGCAGCTTAGCCGGGAACACTGAAGCTTTCTTT. Its translation: CASSLAGNTEAFF.

This clone was picked up a small number of times. The chain recombines TRBV7-2 with TRBJ1-1; TRBD1 might be the D (6 bases). The CDR3 extends over 14 amino acids. From germline, CDR1 is SGHTA and CDR2 FQGNSA. V was pared by 3 bases and J by 1 base, with 9 bases between. DNA of the CDR3: TGTGCCAGCAGCTTCCCGACAGGGAACACTGAAGCTTTCTTT. It specifies CASSFPTGNTEAFF.

This chain joins TRBV4-1 and TRBJ1-1, with 10 bases that match TRBD1. Looked up from germline, CDR1 is MGHRA and CDR2 is YSYEKL. V was pared by 1 base and J by 5 bases, with 7 bases of the junction left unmatched. The CDR3 sequence is 16 residues long. The CDR3: CASSQVGTGDKTEAFF. CDR3 bases: TGCGCCAGCAGCCAAGTCGGGACAGGGGATAAAACTGAAGCTTTCTTT.

This clone has a handful of counts. The V call is TRBV4-2, the J call TRBJ1-2; possible D gene TRBD1, 6 bases. The germline V gene has CDR1 LGHNA and CDR2 YNFKEQ. With 5 bases removed from V and 6 bases from J, the gap between germline ends came to 16 bases. The CDR3 contains 14 residues. The chain's CDR3 is CASSGYRDSNGYTF. The CDR3 DNA reads as TGTGCCAGCAGCGGATACAGGGATTCTAATGGCTACACCTTC.

This clone was detected a few times. In DNA, the CDR3 is TGTGCCAGCAGCAACACAGGGGACTGGCTGTTTTTT. Amino acids: CASSNTGDWLFF. The V call is TRBV6-6, the J call TRBJ1-4; 7 bases fit TRBD1. The germline gives CDR1 MNHNY, CDR2 SVGAGI (reference sequence). This CDR3 is built from 12 residues. Trimming removed 6 bases from V and 14 bases from J; junction bases left unmatched: 9.

V and J are TRBV7-2 and TRBJ2-3; no clear D. Germline V gene data show CDR1 as SGHTA and CDR2 as FQGNSA. The V gene lost 4 bases and the J gene lost 5 bases, with 7 bases spanning the gap. The CDR3 is 12 residues long. CDR3 protein: CASSSARDTQYF. In nucleotides, the CDR3 is TGTGCCAGCAGCTCCGCCAGAGATACGCAGTATTTT.

This clone was detected a few times. The chain recombines TRBV4-1 with TRBJ2-5, with 11 bases that match TRBD2. The V gene's germline CDR1 is MGHRA and CDR2 YSYEKL. CDR3 length: 17 amino acids. V dropped 4 bases and J dropped 1; count of bases not matched to a gene: 8. CDR3 sequence (DNA): TGCGCCAGCAGCCCTTTATCCGGGACTAGCGGCCAAGAGACCCAGTACTTC. Translated: CASSPLSGTSGQETQYF.

This clone was picked up a small number of times. The V gene is TRBV19, the J gene TRBJ2-2; 10 bases line up with TRBD2. The CDR3 contains 13 residues. CDR1 is LNHDA and CDR2 is SQIVND in the germline V gene (reference sequence). V lost 7 bases, J lost 4 bases, and 0 bases stayed unmatched. The CDR3 spells CASKRGGTGELFF. The CDR3 DNA follows: TGTGCCAGTAAGCGGGGGGGCACCGGGGAGCTGTTTTTT.

This clone was found a few times. This chain connects TRBV9 to TRBJ1-1, with D maybe TRBD1 (5 bases). The V end was cut by 5 bases, the J end by 4 bases, with 15 bases between. The CDR3 extends over 14 amino acids. CDR1 and CDR2 from the germline V gene are SGDLS and YYNGEE. CDR3 in DNA: TGTGCCAGCAGTGCCACTGACAGACGCACTGAAGCTTTCTTT. This encodes CASSATDRRTEAFF.

The genes are TRBV6-5 and TRBJ2-6; D remains ambiguous. Germline values: CDR1 MNHEY, CDR2 SVGAGI. The CDR3 loop spans 15 amino acids. V was clipped by 2 bases and J by 0 bases, with 5 bases between them. CDR3 DNA sequence: TGTGCCAGCAGTTACGTCTTCTCTGGGGCCAACGTCCTGACTTTC. This sequence encodes CASSYVFSGANVLTF.

The chain has TRBV18 and TRBJ1-1, with D perhaps TRBD1 (5 bases). CDR1 KGHSH and CDR2 LQKENI come from the germline V gene. Trimming pared 4 bases from V and 1 base from J, leaving 7 bases between. There are 13 residues in the CDR3. The CDR3 DNA is TGTGCCAGCTCACTCCAGGGGAACACTGAAGCTTTCTTT. Protein sequence: CASSLQGNTEAFF.

A few counts support this clone. The V call is TRBV28, the J call TRBJ1-2; 9 nucleotides agree with TRBD1. Germline assignment: CDR1 MDHEN and CDR2 SYDVKM. CDR3 length: 14 residues. Germline trimming cut 5 bases from V and 3 bases from J; bases unmatched to any gene: 4. The CDR3 coding sequence is TGTGCCAGCAGTCCCGGACAGGGGCACTATGGCTACACCTTC. Protein sequence: CASSPGQGHYGYTF.

V usage is TRBV27 and J usage is TRBJ2-7, with D possibly TRBD2 on 6 matching bases. CDR1 MNHEY and CDR2 SMNVEV come from the germline V gene (reference sequence). V shed 4 bases and J shed 3 bases, with 16 bases lying between them. There are 15 residues in the CDR3. CDR3 region: CASSSSGRGVYEQYF. The CDR3 DNA follows: TGTGCCAGCAGTTCTTCCGGCCGCGGGGTCTACGAGCAGTACTTC.